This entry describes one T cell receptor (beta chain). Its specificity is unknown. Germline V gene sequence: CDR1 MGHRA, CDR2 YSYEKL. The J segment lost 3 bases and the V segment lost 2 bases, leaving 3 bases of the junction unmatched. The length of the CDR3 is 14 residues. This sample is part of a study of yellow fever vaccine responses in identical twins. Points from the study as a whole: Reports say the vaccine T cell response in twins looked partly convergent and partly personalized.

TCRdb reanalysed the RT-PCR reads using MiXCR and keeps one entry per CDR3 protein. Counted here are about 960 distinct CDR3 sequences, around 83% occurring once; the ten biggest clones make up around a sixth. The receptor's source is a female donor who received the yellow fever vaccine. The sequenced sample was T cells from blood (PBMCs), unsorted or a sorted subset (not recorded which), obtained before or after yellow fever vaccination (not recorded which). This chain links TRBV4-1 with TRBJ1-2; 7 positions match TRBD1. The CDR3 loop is CASSQPTGDYGYTF. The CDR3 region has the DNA TGCGCCAGCAGCCAACCCACAGGGGACTATGGCTACACCTTC.